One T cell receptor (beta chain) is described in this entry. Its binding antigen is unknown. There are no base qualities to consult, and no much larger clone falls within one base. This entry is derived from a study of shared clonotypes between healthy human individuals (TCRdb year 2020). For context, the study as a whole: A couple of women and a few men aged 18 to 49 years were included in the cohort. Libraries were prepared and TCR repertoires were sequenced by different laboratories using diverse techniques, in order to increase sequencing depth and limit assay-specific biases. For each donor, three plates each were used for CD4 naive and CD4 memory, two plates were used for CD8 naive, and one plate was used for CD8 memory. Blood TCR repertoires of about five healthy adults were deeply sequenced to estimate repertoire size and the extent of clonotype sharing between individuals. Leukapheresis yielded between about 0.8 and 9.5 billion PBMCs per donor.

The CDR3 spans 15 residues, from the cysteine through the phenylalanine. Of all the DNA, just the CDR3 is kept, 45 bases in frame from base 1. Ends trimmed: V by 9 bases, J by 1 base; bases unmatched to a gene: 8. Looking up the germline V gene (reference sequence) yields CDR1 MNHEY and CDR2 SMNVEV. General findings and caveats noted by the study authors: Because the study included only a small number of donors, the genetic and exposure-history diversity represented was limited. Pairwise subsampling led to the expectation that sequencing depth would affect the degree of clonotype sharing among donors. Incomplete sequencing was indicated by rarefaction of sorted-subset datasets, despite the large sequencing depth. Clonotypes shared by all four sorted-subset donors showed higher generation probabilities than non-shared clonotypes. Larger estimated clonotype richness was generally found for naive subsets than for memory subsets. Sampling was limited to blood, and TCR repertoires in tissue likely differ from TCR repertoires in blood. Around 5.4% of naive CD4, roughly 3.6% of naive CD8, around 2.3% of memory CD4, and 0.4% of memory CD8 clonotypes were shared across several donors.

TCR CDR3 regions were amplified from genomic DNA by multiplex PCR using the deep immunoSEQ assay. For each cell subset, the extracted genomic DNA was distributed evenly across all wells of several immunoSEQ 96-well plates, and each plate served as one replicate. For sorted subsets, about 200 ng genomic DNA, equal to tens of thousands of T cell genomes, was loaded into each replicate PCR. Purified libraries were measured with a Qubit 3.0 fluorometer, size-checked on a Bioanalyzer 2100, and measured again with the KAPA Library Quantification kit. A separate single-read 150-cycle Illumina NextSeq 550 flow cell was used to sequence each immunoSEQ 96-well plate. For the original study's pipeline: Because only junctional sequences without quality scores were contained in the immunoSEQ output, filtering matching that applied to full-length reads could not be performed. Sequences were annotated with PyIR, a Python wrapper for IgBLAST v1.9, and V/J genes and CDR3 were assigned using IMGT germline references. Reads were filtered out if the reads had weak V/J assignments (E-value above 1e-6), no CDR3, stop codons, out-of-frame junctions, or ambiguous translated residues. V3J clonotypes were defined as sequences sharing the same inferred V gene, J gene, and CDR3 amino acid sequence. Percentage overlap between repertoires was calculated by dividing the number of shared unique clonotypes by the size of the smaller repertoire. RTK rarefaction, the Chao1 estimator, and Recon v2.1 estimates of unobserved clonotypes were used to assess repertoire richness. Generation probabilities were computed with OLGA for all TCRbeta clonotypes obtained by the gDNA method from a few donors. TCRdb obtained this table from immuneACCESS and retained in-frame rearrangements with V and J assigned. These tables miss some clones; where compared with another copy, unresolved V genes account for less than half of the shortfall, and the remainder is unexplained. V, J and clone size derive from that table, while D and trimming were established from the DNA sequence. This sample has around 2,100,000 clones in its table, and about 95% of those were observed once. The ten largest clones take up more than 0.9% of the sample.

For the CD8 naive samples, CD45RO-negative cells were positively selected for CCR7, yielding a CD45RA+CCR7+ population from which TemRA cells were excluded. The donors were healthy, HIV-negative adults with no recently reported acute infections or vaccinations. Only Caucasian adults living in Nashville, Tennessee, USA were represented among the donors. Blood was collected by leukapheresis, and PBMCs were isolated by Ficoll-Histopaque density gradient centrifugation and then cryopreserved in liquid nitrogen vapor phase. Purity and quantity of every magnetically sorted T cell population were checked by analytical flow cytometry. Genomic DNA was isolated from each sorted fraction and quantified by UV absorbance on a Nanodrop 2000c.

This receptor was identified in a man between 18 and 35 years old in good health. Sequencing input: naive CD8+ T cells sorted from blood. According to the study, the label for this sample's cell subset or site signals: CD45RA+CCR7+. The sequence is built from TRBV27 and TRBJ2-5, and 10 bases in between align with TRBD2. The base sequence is TGTGCCAGTGCAAATAGCGGGAGGATCCAAGAGACCCAGTACTTC. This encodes CASANSGRIQETQYF.